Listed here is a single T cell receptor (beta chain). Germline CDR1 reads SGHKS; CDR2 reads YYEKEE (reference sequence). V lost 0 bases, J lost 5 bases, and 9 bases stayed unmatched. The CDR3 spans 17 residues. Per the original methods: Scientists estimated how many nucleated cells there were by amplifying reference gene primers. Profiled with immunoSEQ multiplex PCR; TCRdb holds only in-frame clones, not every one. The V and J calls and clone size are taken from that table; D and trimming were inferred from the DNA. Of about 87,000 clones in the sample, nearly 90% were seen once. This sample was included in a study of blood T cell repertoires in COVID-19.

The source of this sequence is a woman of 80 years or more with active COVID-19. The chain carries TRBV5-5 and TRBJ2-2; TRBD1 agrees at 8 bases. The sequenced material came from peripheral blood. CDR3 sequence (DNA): TGTGCCAGCAGCTTGGATGCTCCAGGGGGCTATACCGGGGAGCTGTTTTTT. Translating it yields CASSLDAPGGYTGELFF.